A single sample is the source of the 29 T cell receptor beta chains below, sequenced in a study of T-cell memory formation after mild COVID-19. TCRdb reprocessed the 5' RACE reads with MiXCR, giving one entry per CDR3 protein. The sample lists around 300,000 distinct CDR3 sequences, under 15% seen once, with around 21% in the top ten. The sequenced sample consisted of PBMCs or a T cell subset sorted from them (not recorded which). The receptors derive from a man aged 18-30 years who had mild COVID-19 (a few samples of this study predate the infection). Cell type and time point are not known.

The rearrangement links TRBV5-6 to TRBJ2-1; no clear D. Germline-derived CDR1 and CDR2 are SGHDT and YYEEEE. The CDR3 contains 13 residues. The V end was cut by 4 bases, the J end by 4 bases, with 9 bases between. CDR3 sequence (DNA): TGTGCCAGCAGCAAGGACCATTACAATGAGCAGTTCTTC. It specifies CASSKDHYNEQFF.

At least ten counts were recorded for this clonotype. CDR3 sequence (DNA): TGTGCCAGCAGCCCACGGGACAGGGGGGACACTGAAGCTTTCTTT. Its protein product is CASSPRDRGDTEAFF. The chain combines TRBV7-9 with TRBJ1-1; 11 nucleotides match TRBD1. CDR3 length equals 15 residues. In germline, CDR1 is SEHNR, CDR2 FQNEAQ (reference sequence). V gave up 5 bases and J gave up 3 bases; unmatched junction bases: 5.

This clonotype showed up many times. V gene TRBV12-3 or TRBV12-4 combines with J gene TRBJ2-3; 7 positions agree with TRBD2. This CDR3 comprises 15 residues. V lost 2 bases, J lost 2 bases, and 4 bases stayed unmatched. The CDR3: CASSLRAGTTDTQYF. The CDR3 DNA reads TGTGCCAGCAGTTTACGAGCGGGGACCACAGATACGCAGTATTTT.

The chain recombines TRBV7-2 with TRBJ2-5; tentatively, D is TRBD1 or TRBD2 (7 bases each). This CDR3 region has 15 residues. Germline-derived CDR1 and CDR2 are SGHTA and FQGNSA. The germline V and J ends were trimmed by 2 bases and 5 bases, with 15 bases remaining between them. Written as DNA, the CDR3 is TGTGCCAGCAGCTTAAGTGGGCAGGGGGGGGAGACCCAGTACTTC. It is translated as CASSLSGQGGETQYF.

This clonotype was found many times. The CDR3 sequence is CASSLGQGLAKNIQYF. The DNA for the CDR3 is TGTGCCAGCAGCTTAGGGCAGGGCTTAGCCAAAAACATTCAGTACTTC. V is TRBV7-2 and J is TRBJ2-4; D might be TRBD1 (5 bases). The CDR3 is made up of 16 amino acids. Trimming left V 1 base short and J 0 bases short, with 10 bases between. From germline, CDR1 is SGHTA and CDR2 FQGNSA.

The chain has TRBV4-1 and TRBJ1-3; possibly TRBD1 for D (5 bases). From germline, CDR1 is MGHRA and CDR2 YSYEKL. V lost 0 bases to trimming and J lost 4 bases, with 10 bases between them. CDR3 size: 15 residues. CDR3 in DNA: TGCGCCAGCAGCCAAGATGCAGGGTCGGGAAACACCATATATTTT. It is translated as CASSQDAGSGNTIYF.

V and J are TRBV6-2 or TRBV6-3 and TRBJ2-7; D call uncertain. The germline CDR1 and CDR2 sequences are MNHEY and SVGEGT. The CDR3 runs 12 residues. Trimming took 0 bases from V and 6 from J, leaving 6 bases between them. CDR3 sequence: CASSYSIREQYF. In nucleotides, the CDR3 is TGTGCCAGCAGTTACTCAATCCGCGAGCAGTACTTC.

The sample holds a few counts of this clonotype. The chain recombines TRBV6-5 with TRBJ1-6; D ambiguous. The CDR3 is 13 amino acids. In germline, CDR1 is MNHEY, CDR2 SVGAGI. Trimming left V 3 bases short and J 7 bases short, with 7 bases between. In nucleotides, the CDR3 is TGTGCCAGCAGTTATGGATCGAATTCACCCCTCCACTTT. It is translated as CASSYGSNSPLHF.

The V and J genes are TRBV5-1 and TRBJ2-3; TRBD1 or TRBD2 may be the D gene (5 bases each). V gave up 4 bases and J gave up 4 bases, with 16 bases separating them. The length of the CDR3 is 15 residues. CDR1 is SGHRS, CDR2 YFSETQ, per germline. The CDR3 nucleotides read TGCGCCAGCAGCCCCGGGCCAGAGGGGTCAGATACGCAGTATTTT. Translating gives CASSPGPEGSDTQYF.

This clonotype was picked up a small number of times. The chain has TRBV4-1 and TRBJ1-2; a weak D match, TRBD1 (6 bases). Trimming took off 0 bases at V and 8 bases at J, with 16 bases between the two ends. The germline CDR1 and CDR2 sequences are MGHRA and YSYEKL. There are 15 residues in the CDR3. The CDR3 coding sequence is TGCGCCAGCAGCCAAGACAGGGGCCCAGGATTCGGCTACACCTTC. Protein sequence: CASSQDRGPGFGYTF.

The gene calls are TRBV7-3 and TRBJ2-5, with D unresolved. Germline V gives CDR1 SGHTA, CDR2 FQGTGA. V was pared by 6 bases and J by 3 bases, with 11 bases between. The CDR3 is 13 amino acids. CDR3 DNA sequence: TGTGCCAGCAGGCGGTCGGTGAAAGAGACCCAGTACTTC. Its translation is CASRRSVKETQYF. Supplemented by reference TRBV7-3 and TRBJ2-5, the full variable domain reads GAGVSQTPSNKVTEKGKYVELRCDPISGHTALYWYRQSLGQGPEFLIYFQGTGAADDSGLPNDRFFAVRPEGSVSTLKIQRTERGDSAVYLCASRRSVKETQYFGPGTRLLVL.

The rearrangement links TRBV10-3 to TRBJ2-7; 9 bases are shared with TRBD2. Germline assignment: CDR1 ENHRY and CDR2 SYGVKD. This CDR3 has 16 amino acids. V was pared by 7 bases and J by 5 bases, with 15 bases of the junction left unmatched. In DNA form, the CDR3 reads TGTGCCATCATCCAAGGGACTAGCCGCAAGAGAAACGAGCAGTACGTC. It is translated as CAIIQGTSRKRNEQYV.

This clonotype showed up just a few times. V and J are TRBV20-1 and TRBJ1-5; D gene uncertain. The germline V and J ends were trimmed by 5 bases and 8 bases, with 13 bases remaining between them. The CDR3 length is 12 residues. The germline V gene encodes CDR1 DFQATT and CDR2 SNEGSKA (reference sequence). CDR3 sequence reads: CSAYRREKPQHF. The CDR3 bases are TGCAGTGCTTACCGGAGGGAGAAGCCCCAGCATTTT.

This sequence joins TRBV4-3 and TRBJ1-2, with D possibly being TRBD1 (6 bases). Germline CDR1 and CDR2: LGHNA and YSLEER. V lost 5 bases and J lost 5, with 15 bases in between. The CDR3 spans 14 residues. This CDR3 reads CASSWDKMGYGYTF. The CDR3 DNA is TGCGCCAGCAGCTGGGACAAGATGGGGTATGGCTACACCTTC.

This clonotype has a handful of counts. The rearrangement links TRBV10-3 to TRBJ2-2; tentative D call: TRBD1 (6 bases). The germline V gene has CDR1 ENHRY and CDR2 SYGVKD. The CDR3 spans 13 residues. V was pared by 10 bases and J by 6 bases, with 15 bases between. The CDR3 loop is CATRTVGAGELFF. The CDR3, as DNA: TGTGCCACCCGGACAGTGGGGGCCGGGGAGCTGTTTTTT.

This clonotype appeared many times. The genes are TRBV9 and TRBJ1-1; D possibly corresponds to TRBD1 (6 bases). V lost 3 bases, J lost 6 bases, and 15 bases lay in between. The CDR3 is 14 amino acids. CDR1 is SGDLS, CDR2 YYNGEE, per germline. CDR3 bases: TGTGCCAGCAGCGCCCAGGGGTCCCAAGCTGAAGCTTTCTTT. It specifies CASSAQGSQAEAFF.

This clonotype appeared many times. V is TRBV6-2 or TRBV6-3 and J is TRBJ1-5, with 8 bases fitting TRBD1. CDR1 and CDR2 (germline): MNHEY, SVGEGT. V lost 6 bases, J lost 0 bases, and 7 bases stayed unmatched. The CDR3 length is 16 residues. As DNA, the CDR3 is TGTGCCAGCAGCCCCGGACAGGGCCCTAGCAATCAGCCCCAGCATTTT. This sequence encodes CASSPGQGPSNQPQHF.

This clonotype appeared a few times. The CDR3 loop reads CASSQDGRVGEKLFF. CDR3 bases: TGCGCCAGCAGCCAAGATGGGAGGGTCGGAGAAAAACTGTTTTTT. This chain connects TRBV4-3 to TRBJ1-4; D is unresolved. The CDR3 contains 15 residues. Trimming left V 0 bases short and J 8 bases short, with 13 bases between. The V gene's germline CDR1 is LGHNA and CDR2 YSLEER.

This clonotype has only a few counts. The chain employs TRBV28 and TRBJ2-7; the D gene is possibly TRBD1 (5 bases). Trimming removed 3 bases from V and 5 bases from J, with 14 bases in between. This CDR3 is built from 14 residues. The germline CDR1 and CDR2 sequences are MDHEN and SYDVKM. The CDR3 sequence: CASSFLGRDDEQYV. The CDR3 DNA follows: TGTGCCAGCAGTTTTTTGGGGCGAGATGACGAGCAGTACGTC.

The chain carries TRBV27 and TRBJ2-3, with 11 nucleotides matching TRBD2. The V gene's germline CDR1 is MNHEY and CDR2 SMNVEV (reference sequence). The V segment lost 6 bases and the J segment 2 bases; nucleotides outside the gene matches: 7. The CDR3 is made up of 16 amino acids. DNA of the CDR3: TGTGCCAGCAGGGGATTAGCGGGGGGGACCACAGATACGCAGTATTTT. Its translation is CASRGLAGGTTDTQYF.

CDR3 loop: CSAYDSRGPDTQYF. In DNA, the CDR3 is TGCAGTGCTTATGACAGCAGGGGTCCAGATACGCAGTATTTT. V and J are TRBV20-1 and TRBJ2-3, with D tentatively TRBD1 (6 bases). CDR1 and CDR2 from the germline V gene are DFQATT and SNEGSKA (reference sequence). The CDR3 contains 14 residues. Trimming cost V 5 bases and J 4 bases, with 16 bases left between them.

The CDR3 DNA follows: TGTGCCAGCAGTTTGGGACTAGCGGGGGGGCTCCACAATGAGCAGTTCTTC. Its translation: CASSLGLAGGLHNEQFF. The chain couples TRBV12-3 or TRBV12-4 to TRBJ2-1, with 16 bases matching TRBD2. V lost 3 bases, J lost 5 bases, and 4 bases stayed unmatched. CDR3 length: 17 residues.

V usage is TRBV20-1 and J usage is TRBJ1-5; 7 nucleotides align to TRBD1. The V and J ends lost 1 base and 5 bases, in that order; junction bases with no gene match: 5. The CDR3 is 14 amino acids. The germline V gene encodes CDR1 DFQATT and CDR2 SNEGSKA (reference sequence). This chain's CDR3 is CSARATGEYQPQHF. Written as DNA, the CDR3 is TGCAGTGCTAGAGCAACAGGGGAATATCAGCCCCAGCATTTT.

The table lists this clonotype with a few counts. The chain recombines TRBV5-6 with TRBJ2-7, with D possibly being TRBD2 (7 bases). Looked up from germline, CDR1 is SGHDT and CDR2 is YYEEEE. The CDR3 runs 16 residues. The V end lost 2 bases, the J end lost 1 base, and 16 bases lay between the germline ends. CDR3 coding DNA: TGTGCCAGCAGCTTTTCGGGGGGCCTGTCATCCTACGAGCAGTACTTC. This gives the protein CASSFSGGLSSYEQYF. The whole variable domain, filled in from reference TRBV5-6 and TRBJ2-7, reads DAGVTQSPTHLIKTRGQQVTLRCSPKSGHDTVSWYQQALGQGPQFIFQYYEEEERQRGNFPDRFSGHQFPNYSSELNVNALLLGDSALYLCASSFSGGLSSYEQYFGPGTRLTVT.

There are a few counts of this clonotype. The chain has TRBV7-8 and TRBJ2-7, with D perhaps TRBD2 (5 bases). V lost 0 bases and J lost 12, with 18 bases in between. The CDR3 loop spans 14 amino acids. Germline V CDR1 and CDR2: SGHVS, FQNEAQ. As DNA, the CDR3 is TGTGCCAGCAGCTTAGCTTTGCCAGCCCGAGGGTTGTACTTC. Protein product: CASSLALPARGLYF. The full variable domain, completed using reference TRBV7-8 and TRBJ2-7, is GAGVSQSPRYKVAKRGQDVALRCDPISGHVSLFWYQQALGQGPEFLTYFQNEAQLDKSGLPSDRFFAERPEGSVSTLKIQRTQQEDSAVYLCASSLALPARGLYFGPGTRLTVT.

This clonotype was counted a few times. The chain links TRBV20-1 to TRBJ1-6; a weak D match, TRBD1 (5 bases). The V end lost 5 bases, the J end lost 10 bases, and 15 bases lay between the germline ends. CDR1 DFQATT and CDR2 SNEGSKA come from the germline V gene (reference sequence). CDR3 length: 13 amino acids. The CDR3 region is CSASPGSGSPLHF. CDR3 coding DNA: TGCAGTGCTTCTCCAGGGAGTGGGTCACCCCTCCACTTT.

The V call is TRBV28, the J call TRBJ2-7, with D unresolved. The germline CDR1 and CDR2 sequences are MDHEN and SYDVKM. The CDR3 sequence is 11 residues long. With 4 bases removed from V and 7 bases from J, the gap between germline ends came to 8 bases. CDR3 region: CASSSTREQYV. CDR3 nucleotides: TGTGCCAGCAGTTCCACACGGGAGCAGTACGTC.

The sample holds a few counts of this clonotype. V is TRBV12-3 or TRBV12-4 and J is TRBJ1-1; no definite D call. This CDR3 spans 14 amino acids. V lost 3 bases to trimming and J lost 1 base, with 9 bases between them. The CDR3, as DNA: TGTGCCAGCAGTTTGGTACAGCGGAACACTGAAGCTTTCTTT. Protein: CASSLVQRNTEAFF.

The sample holds a few counts of this clonotype. The rearrangement joins TRBV30 to TRBJ1-5; maybe TRBD1 (6 bases). The germline V gene has CDR1 GTSNPN and CDR2 SVGIG (reference sequence). This CDR3 has 15 amino acids. V shed 1 base and J shed 7 bases, with 17 bases lying between them. In nucleotides, the CDR3 is TGTGCCTGGAGTGGGGTTTTGGGGGGCGACCAGCCCCAGCATTTT. Protein sequence: CAWSGVLGGDQPQHF.